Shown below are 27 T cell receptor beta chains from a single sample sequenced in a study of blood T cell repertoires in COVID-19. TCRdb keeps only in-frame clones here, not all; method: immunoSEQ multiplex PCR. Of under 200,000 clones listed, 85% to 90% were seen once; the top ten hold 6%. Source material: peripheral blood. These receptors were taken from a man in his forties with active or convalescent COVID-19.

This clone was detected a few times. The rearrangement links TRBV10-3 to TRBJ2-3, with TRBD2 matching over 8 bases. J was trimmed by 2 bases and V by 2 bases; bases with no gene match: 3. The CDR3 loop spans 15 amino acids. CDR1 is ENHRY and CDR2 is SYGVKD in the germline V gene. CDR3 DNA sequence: TGTGCCATCAGTGAGCCAGCGGGAGCCACAGATACGCAGTATTTT. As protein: CAISEPAGATDTQYF.

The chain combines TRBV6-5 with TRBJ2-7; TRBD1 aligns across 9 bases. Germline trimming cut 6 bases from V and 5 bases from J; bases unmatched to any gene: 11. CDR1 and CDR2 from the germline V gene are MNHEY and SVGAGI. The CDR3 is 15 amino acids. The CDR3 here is CASRDGTGSWNEQYF. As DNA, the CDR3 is TGTGCCAGCAGGGACGGGACAGGGTCTTGGAACGAGCAGTACTTC.

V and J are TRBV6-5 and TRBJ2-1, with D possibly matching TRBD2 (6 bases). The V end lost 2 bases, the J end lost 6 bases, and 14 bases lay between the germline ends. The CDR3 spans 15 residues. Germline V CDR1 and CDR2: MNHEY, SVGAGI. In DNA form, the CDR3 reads TGTGCCAGCAGTTACGGGACTCCTGTACCCAATGAGCAGTTCTTC. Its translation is CASSYGTPVPNEQFF.

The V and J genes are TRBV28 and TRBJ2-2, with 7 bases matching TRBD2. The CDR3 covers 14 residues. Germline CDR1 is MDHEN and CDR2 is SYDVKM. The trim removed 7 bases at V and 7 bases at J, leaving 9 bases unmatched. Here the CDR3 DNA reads TGTGCCAGCAACGTAGCGGGCGCGCGCGGGGAGCTGTTTTTT. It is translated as CASNVAGARGELFF.

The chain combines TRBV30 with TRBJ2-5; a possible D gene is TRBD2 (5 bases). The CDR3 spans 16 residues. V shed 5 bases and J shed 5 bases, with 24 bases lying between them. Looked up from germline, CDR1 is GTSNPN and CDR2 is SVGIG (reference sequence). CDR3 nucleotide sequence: TGTGCCTGGTCCCCCCCCATGGGGAGTTTGAGGGAGACCCAGTACTTC. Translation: CAWSPPMGSLRETQYF.

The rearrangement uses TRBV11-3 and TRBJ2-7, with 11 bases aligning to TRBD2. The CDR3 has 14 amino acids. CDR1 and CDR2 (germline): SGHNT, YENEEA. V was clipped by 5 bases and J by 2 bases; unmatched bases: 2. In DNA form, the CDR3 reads TGTGCCAGCAGCGTGACTAGCGGGACCTACGAGCAGTACTTC. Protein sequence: CASSVTSGTYEQYF.

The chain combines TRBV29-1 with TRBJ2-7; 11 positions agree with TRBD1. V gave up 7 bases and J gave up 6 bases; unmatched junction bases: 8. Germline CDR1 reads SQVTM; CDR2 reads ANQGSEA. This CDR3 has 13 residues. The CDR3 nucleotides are TGCAGCGCAAGGACAGGGGGCTGGGGCGAGCAGTACTTC. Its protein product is CSARTGGWGEQYF.

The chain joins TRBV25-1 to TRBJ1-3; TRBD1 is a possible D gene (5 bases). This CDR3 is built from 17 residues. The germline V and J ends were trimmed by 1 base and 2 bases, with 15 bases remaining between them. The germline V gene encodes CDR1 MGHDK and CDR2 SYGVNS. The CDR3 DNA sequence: TGTGCCAGCAGTGAATGGGGTGGAGGGGTTACTGGAAACACCATATATTTT. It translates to CASSEWGGGVTGNTIYF.

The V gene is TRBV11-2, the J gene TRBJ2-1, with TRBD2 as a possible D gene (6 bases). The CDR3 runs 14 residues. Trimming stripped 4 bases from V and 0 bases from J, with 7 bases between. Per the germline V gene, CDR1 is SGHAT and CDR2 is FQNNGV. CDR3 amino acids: CASSWDFSYNEQFF. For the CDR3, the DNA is TGTGCCAGCAGCTGGGACTTCTCCTACAATGAGCAGTTCTTC.

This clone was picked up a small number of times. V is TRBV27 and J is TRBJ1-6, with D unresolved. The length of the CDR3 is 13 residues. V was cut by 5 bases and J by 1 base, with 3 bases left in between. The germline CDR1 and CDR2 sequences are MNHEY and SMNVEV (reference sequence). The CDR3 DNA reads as TGTGCCAGCAGTCCATCCTATAATTCACCCCTCCACTTT. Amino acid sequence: CASSPSYNSPLHF.

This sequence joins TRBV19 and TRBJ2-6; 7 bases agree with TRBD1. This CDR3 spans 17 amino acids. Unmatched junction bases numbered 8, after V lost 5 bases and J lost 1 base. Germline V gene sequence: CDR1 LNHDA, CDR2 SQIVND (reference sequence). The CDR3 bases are TGTGCCAGTAGTCCCAGGACAGGATTATCTGGGGCCAACGTCCTGACTTTC. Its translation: CASSPRTGLSGANVLTF.

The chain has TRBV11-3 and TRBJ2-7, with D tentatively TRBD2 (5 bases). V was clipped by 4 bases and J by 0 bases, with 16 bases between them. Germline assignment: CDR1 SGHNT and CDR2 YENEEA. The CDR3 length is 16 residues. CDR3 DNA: TGTGCCAGCAGCTCCTTCAGGACGGGGAGCTCCTACGAGCAGTACTTC. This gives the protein CASSSFRTGSSYEQYF.

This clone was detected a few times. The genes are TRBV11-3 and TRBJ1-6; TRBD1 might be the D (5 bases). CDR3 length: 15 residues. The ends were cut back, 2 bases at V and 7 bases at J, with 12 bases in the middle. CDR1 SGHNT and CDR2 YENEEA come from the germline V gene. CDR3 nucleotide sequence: TGTGCCAGCAGCTTATCTCTGGGGGGAAATTCACCCCTCCACTTT. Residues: CASSLSLGGNSPLHF.

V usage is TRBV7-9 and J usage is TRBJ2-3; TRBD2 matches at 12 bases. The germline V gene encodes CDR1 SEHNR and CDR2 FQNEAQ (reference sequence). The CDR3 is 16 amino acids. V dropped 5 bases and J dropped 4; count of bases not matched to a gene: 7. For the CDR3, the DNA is TGTGCCAGCAGCGAACTAGCGGGGGGCCCTGCAGATACGCAGTATTTT. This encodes CASSELAGGPADTQYF.

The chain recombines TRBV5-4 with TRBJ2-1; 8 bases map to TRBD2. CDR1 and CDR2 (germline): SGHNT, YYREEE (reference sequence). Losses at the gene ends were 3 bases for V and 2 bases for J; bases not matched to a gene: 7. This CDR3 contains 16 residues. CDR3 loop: CASSSGLAEAYNEQFF. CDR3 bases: TGTGCCAGCAGCTCAGGACTAGCAGAGGCCTACAATGAGCAGTTCTTC.

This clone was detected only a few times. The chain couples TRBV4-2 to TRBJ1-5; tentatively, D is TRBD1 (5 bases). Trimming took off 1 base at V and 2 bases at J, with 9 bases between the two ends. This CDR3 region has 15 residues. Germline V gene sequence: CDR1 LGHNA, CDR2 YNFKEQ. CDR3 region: CASSQARDGNQPQHF. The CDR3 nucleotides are TGTGCCAGCAGCCAAGCCAGGGATGGCAATCAGCCCCAGCATTTT.

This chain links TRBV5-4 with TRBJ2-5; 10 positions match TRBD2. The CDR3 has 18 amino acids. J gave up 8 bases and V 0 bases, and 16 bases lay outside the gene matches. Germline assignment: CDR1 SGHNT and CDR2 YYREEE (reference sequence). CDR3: CASSLVGHASGSKRTQYF. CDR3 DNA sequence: TGTGCCAGCAGCTTGGTCGGACACGCTAGCGGGAGCAAGAGAACCCAGTACTTC.

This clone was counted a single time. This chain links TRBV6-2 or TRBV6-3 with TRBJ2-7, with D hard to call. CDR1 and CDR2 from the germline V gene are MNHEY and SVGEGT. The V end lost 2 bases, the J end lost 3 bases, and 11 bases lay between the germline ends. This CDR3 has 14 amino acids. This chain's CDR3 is CASSYIGRNYEQYF. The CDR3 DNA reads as TGTGCCAGCAGTTACATTGGCAGGAACTACGAGCAGTACTTC.

The CDR3 bases are TGTGCCAGCAGCTACGACAGCTACAATGAGCAGTTCTTC. Its protein product is CASSYDSYNEQFF. The chain uses TRBV14 and TRBJ2-1; possible D gene TRBD1, 5 bases. V lost 5 bases, J lost 3 bases, and 8 bases lay in between. This CDR3 is 13 amino acids long. In germline, CDR1 is SGHDN, CDR2 FVKESK.

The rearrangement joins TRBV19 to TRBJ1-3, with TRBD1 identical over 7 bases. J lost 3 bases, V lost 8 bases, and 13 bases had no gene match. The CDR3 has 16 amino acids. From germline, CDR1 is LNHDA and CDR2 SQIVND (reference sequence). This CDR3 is CASSLGQASIGNTIYF. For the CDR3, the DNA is TGTGCCAGTTCACTTGGACAGGCTTCAATTGGAAACACCATATATTTT.

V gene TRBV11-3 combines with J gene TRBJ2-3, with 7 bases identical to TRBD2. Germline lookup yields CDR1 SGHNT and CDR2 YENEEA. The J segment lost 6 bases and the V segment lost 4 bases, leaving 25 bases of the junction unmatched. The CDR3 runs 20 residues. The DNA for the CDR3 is TGTGCCAGCAGCTCTTCCCCAGGCCCCCTAGCGGTAGACTACGTGGATACGCAGTATTTT. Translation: CASSSSPGPLAVDYVDTQYF.

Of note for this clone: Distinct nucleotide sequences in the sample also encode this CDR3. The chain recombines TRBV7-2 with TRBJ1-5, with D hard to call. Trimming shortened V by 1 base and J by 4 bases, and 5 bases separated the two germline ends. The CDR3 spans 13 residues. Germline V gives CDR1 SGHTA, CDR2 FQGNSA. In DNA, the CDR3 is TGTGCCAGCAGCTTAGATCGGAATCAGCCCCAGCATTTT. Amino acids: CASSLDRNQPQHF.

The CDR3 DNA sequence: TGTGCCAGCAGCAATAAAGCAGGGGGCAATGAGCAGTTCTTC. Amino acid sequence: CASSNKAGGNEQFF. The V gene is TRBV11-2, the J gene TRBJ2-1; 7 bases are a match to TRBD1. The CDR3 is 14 amino acids. V lost 5 bases and J lost 6; bases outside the gene matches: 7. Looked up from germline, CDR1 is SGHAT and CDR2 is FQNNGV. Variable domain in full (rest from reference TRBV11-2 and TRBJ2-1): EAGVAQSPRYKIIEKRQSVAFWCNPISGHATLYWYQQILGQGPKLLIQFQNNGVVDDSQLPKDRFSAERLKGVDSTLKIQPAKLEDSAVYLCASSNKAGGNEQFFGPGTRLTVL.

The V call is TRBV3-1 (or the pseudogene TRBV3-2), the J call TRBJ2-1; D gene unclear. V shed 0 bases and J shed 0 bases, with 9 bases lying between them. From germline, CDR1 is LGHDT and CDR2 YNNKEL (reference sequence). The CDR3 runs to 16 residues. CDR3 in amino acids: CASSQDPQDSYNEQFF. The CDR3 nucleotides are TGTGCCAGCAGCCAAGATCCACAAGACTCCTACAATGAGCAGTTCTTC.

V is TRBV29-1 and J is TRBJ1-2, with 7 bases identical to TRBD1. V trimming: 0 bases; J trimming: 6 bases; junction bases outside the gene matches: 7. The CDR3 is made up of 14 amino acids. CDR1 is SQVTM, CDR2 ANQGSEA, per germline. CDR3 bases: TGCAGCGTTGAAGAGTGGACAGGAGGGGATGGCTACACCTTC. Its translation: CSVEEWTGGDGYTF.

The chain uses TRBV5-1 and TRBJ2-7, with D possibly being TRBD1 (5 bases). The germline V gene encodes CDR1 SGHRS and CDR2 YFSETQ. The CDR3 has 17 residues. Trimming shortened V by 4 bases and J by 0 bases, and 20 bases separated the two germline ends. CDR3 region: CASSRLVTDTISYEQYF. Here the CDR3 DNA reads TGCGCCAGCAGCCGGCTCGTGACAGATACCATCTCCTACGAGCAGTACTTC. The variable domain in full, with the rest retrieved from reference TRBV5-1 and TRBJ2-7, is KAGVTQTPRYLIKTRGQQVTLSCSPISGHRSVSWYQQTPGQGLQFLFEYFSETQRNKGNFPGRFSGRQFSNSRSEMNVSTLELGDSALYLCASSRLVTDTISYEQYFGPGTRLTVT.

CDR3 bases: TGCGCCAGCAGTGAGTCAAGGTCAGCGAAGTACTTC. Translated: CASSESRSAKYF. The chain uses TRBV10-1 and TRBJ2-7, with D unclear. The V end was cut by 0 bases, the J end by 11 bases, with 11 bases between. Germline loops: CDR1 WNHNN, CDR2 SYGVQD (reference sequence). This CDR3 is built from 12 residues.